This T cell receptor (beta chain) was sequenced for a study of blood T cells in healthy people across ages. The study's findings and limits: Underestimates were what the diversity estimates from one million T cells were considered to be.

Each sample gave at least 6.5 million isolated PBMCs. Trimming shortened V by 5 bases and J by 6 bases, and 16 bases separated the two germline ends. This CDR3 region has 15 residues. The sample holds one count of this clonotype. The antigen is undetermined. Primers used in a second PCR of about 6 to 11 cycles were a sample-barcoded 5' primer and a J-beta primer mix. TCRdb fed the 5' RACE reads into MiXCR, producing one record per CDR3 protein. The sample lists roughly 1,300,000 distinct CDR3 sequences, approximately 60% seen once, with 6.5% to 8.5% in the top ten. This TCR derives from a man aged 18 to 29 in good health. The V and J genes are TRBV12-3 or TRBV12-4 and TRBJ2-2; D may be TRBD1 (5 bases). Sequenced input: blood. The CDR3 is CASSPLLQGPGELFF. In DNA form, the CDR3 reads TGTGCCAGCAGTCCCCTCCTTCAGGGTCCCGGGGAGCTGTTTTTT.